The rows below give T cell receptor beta chains drawn from one sample of a study of blood T cell repertoires in COVID-19. Sequencing used immunoSEQ multiplex PCR; TCRdb keeps in-frame clones, though not all of them. This table has about 350,000 clones, 89% appearing once. Sequencing was performed on peripheral blood. Receptors were obtained from a woman between 55 and 75 years old with COVID-19, enrolled during active disease. CDR3s include the opening cysteine and the closing phenylalanine or tryptophan. A D gene is named only where the DNA matches it firmly. Rows may omit the clone size; those that give it use once, few, many or a size class.

v_call	j_call	clone_size	d_call	cdr3_aa	cdr3_nt
TRBV7-9	TRBJ1-2	once	NA	CASSFLDNLGYTF	TGTGCCAGCAGCTTTCTGGACAACCTTGGCTACACCTTC
TRBV18	TRBJ1-1	NA	TRBD1	CASSPRQGKETEAFF	TGTGCCAGCTCACCACGACAGGGGAAGGAAACTGAAGCTTTCTTT
TRBV5-1	TRBJ2-7	NA	TRBD1	CASSLPGQGRYEQYF	TGCGCCAGCAGCTTGCCGGGACAGGGAAGATACGAGCAGTACTTC
TRBV18	TRBJ2-4	once	NA	CASSPPSLAKNIQYF	TGTGCCAGCTCACCACCTTCACTAGCCAAAAACATTCAGTACTTC
TRBV20-1	TRBJ2-5	NA	NA	CSANKQETQYF	TGCAGTGCCAACAAGCAAGAGACCCAGTACTTC
TRBV6-5	TRBJ2-5	NA	NA	CARPIRGSGKETQYF	TGTGCCAGGCCTATCCGAGGATCGGGGAAGGAGACCCAGTACTTC
TRBV18	TRBJ1-5	NA	TRBD1	CASSPGRQGSQPQHF	TGTGCCAGCTCACCAGGACGACAGGGTAGCCAGCCCCAGCATTTT
TRBV24-1	TRBJ2-5	NA	NA	CATSFGGTAETQYF	TGTGCCACCAGTTTCGGCGGAACCGCGGAGACCCAGTACTTC
TRBV6-5	TRBJ2-1	NA	NA	CASSNFQGLYEQFF	TGTGCCAGCAGTAACTTCCAGGGCCTCTATGAGCAGTTCTTC
TRBV9	TRBJ1-2	NA	TRBD1	CASSVAGQGRANYGYTF	TGTGCCAGCAGCGTAGCCGGACAGGGTAGAGCTAACTATGGCTACACCTTC
TRBV5-6	TRBJ2-7	NA	NA	CASSPVDRPYEQYF	TGTGCCAGCAGCCCGGTGGACAGACCCTACGAGCAGTACTTC
TRBV5-1	TRBJ1-2	NA	NA	CASSPRRGDYGYTF	TGCGCCAGCAGCCCCCGGAGGGGCGACTATGGCTACACCTTC
TRBV5-1	TRBJ1-4	NA	NA	CASSFATNEKLFF	TGCGCCAGCAGCTTCGCAACTAATGAAAAACTGTTTTTT
TRBV18	TRBJ2-2	NA	NA	CASSPPTRAGELFF	TGTGCCAGCTCACCCCCCACCAGGGCCGGGGAGCTGTTTTTT
TRBV20-1	TRBJ2-7	NA	NA	CSASKGDEQYF	TGCAGTGCTAGTAAGGGGGACGAGCAGTACTTC
TRBV7-8	TRBJ1-2	NA	NA	CASSLVVAGGSNYGYTF	TGTGCCAGCAGCTTAGTGGTGGCCGGCGGATCTAACTATGGCTACACCTTC
TRBV9	TRBJ1-2	NA	NA	CARRAAGAGGYGYTF	TGTGCCCGCCGCGCCGCCGGGGCGGGGGGGTATGGCTACACCTTC